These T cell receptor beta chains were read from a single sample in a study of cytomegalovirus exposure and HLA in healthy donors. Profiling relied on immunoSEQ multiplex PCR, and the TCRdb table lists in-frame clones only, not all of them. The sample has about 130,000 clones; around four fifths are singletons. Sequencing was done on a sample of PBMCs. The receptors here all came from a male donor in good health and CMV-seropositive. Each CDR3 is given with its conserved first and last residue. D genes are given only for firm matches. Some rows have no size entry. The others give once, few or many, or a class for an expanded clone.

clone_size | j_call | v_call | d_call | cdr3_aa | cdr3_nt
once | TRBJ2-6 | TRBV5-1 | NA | CASSSNRASGANGLTF | TGCGCCAGTAGCTCCAATAGGGCCTCTGGGGCCAACGGCCTGACTTTC
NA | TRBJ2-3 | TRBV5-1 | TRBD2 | CASSPGGVSTDTQYF | TGCGCCAGCAGCCCGGGGGGGGTGAGCACAGATACGCAGTATTTT
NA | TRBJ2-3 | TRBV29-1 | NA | CSAVQGQFTDTQYF | TGCAGCGCTGTCCAGGGGCAGTTTACAGATACGCAGTATTTT
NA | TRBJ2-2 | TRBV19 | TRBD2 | CASSLIPGLNFGELFF | TGTGCCAGTAGCCTTATTCCGGGACTAAATTTCGGGGAGCTGTTTTTT
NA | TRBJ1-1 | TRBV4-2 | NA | CASSHAAQVNTEAFF | TGTGCCAGCAGCCATGCCGCACAAGTGAACACTGAAGCTTTCTTT
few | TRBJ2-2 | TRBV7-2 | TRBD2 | CASSRGLAGTGELFF | TGTGCCAGCAGCCGGGGACTAGCGGGCACCGGGGAGCTGTTTTTT
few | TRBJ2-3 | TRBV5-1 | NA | CASSLGQFRTDTQYF | TGCGCCAGCAGCTTGGGCCAGTTCCGCACAGATACGCAGTATTTT
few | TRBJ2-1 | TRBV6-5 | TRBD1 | CASSPGGAYNEQFF | TGTGCCAGCAGCCCAGGGGGCGCCTACAATGAGCAGTTCTTC
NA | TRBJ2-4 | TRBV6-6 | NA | CASRAARNIQYF | TGTGCCAGCAGGGCGGCGCGGAACATTCAGTACTTC
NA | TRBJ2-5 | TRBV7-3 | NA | CASSLGLKETQYF | TGTGCCAGCAGCTTAGGGCTGAAAGAGACCCAGTACTTC
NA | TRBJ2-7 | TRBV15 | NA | CATSRDVGAAEQYF | TGTGCCACCAGCAGAGATGTGGGGGCCGCCGAGCAGTACTTC
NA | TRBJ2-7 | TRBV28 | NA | CASSGEDLLKAYEQYF | TGTGCCAGCAGTGGGGAGGACCTTCTTAAAGCCTACGAGCAGTACTTC
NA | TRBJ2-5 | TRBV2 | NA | CASSESTFQETQYF | TGTGCCAGCAGTGAATCTACTTTCCAAGAGACCCAGTACTTC
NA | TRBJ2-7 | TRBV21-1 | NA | CASSKAATLYEQYF | TGTGCCAGCAGCAAAGCGGCCACCCTTTACGAGCAGTACTTC
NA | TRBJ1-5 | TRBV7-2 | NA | CASSLAGGSVQPQHF | TGTGCCAGCAGCTTAGCAGGGGGTTCCGTACAGCCCCAGCATTTT
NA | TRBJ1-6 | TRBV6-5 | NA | CATRDSYNSPLHF | TGTGCCACCCGGGACTCTTATAATTCACCCCTCCACTTT
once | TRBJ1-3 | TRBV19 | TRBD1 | CASTAQGATGNTIYF | TGTGCCAGTACCGCACAGGGGGCGACTGGAAACACCATATATTTT
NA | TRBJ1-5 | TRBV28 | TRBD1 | CASIGTGGGINQPQHF | TGTGCCAGCATAGGCACAGGGGGTGGAATCAATCAGCCCCAGCATTTT
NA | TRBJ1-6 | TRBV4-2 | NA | CASSQDLTGDYSPLHF | TGTGCCAGCAGCCAAGATCTGACAGGTGACTATTCACCCCTCCACTTT
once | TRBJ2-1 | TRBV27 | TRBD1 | CASSFLGQGIHGEQFF | TGTGCCAGCAGTTTCCTGGGACAGGGTATTCACGGTGAGCAGTTCTTC
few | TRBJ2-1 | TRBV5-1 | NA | CASSPGGVGGTLSGNEQFF | TGCGCCAGCAGCCCTGGAGGGGTGGGTGGAACGCTATCGGGGAATGAGCAGTTCTTC
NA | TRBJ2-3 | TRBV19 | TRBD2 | CASSVGLAGEPGSTDTQYF | TGTGCCAGTAGCGTGGGGCTAGCGGGAGAGCCTGGTAGCACAGATACGCAGTATTTT
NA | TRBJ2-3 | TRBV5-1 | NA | CASSLPTPGGATQYF | TGCGCCAGCAGCTTACCAACGCCGGGGGGCGCTACGCAGTATTTT
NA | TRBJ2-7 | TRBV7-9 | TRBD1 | CASSFGTGSYEQYF | TGTGCCAGCAGCTTCGGGACAGGCTCCTACGAGCAGTACTTC
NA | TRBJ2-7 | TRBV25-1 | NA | CASSLTRNGIAYEQYF | TGTGCCAGCAGTCTTACCAGGAATGGAATAGCCTACGAGCAGTACTTC
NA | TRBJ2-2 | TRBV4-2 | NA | CASSQDLYSGELFF | TGTGCCAGCAGCCAAGATCTTTATTCCGGGGAGCTGTTTTTT
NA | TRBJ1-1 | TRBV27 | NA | CASSLIWERGMAEAFF | TGTGCCAGCAGTTTAATCTGGGAGCGGGGGATGGCTGAAGCTTTCTTT
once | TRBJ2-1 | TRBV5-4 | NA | CASSFDLDEQFF | TGTGCCAGCAGCTTTGACCTAGATGAGCAGTTCTTC
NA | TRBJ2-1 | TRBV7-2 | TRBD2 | CASSQSGLAGVLDEQFF | TGTGCCAGCAGCCAAAGTGGACTAGCGGGAGTGCTCGATGAGCAGTTCTTC
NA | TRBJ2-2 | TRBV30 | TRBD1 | CAWMISGQYTGELFF | TGTGCCTGGATGATATCGGGACAGTACACCGGGGAGCTGTTTTTT
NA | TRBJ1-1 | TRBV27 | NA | CAGSATTRSTEAFF | TGTGCCGGCAGTGCAACCACCAGGTCCACGGAAGCTTTCTTT
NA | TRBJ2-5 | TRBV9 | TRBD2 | CASSVGGEWAGVGETQYF | TGTGCCAGCAGCGTAGGAGGGGAATGGGCGGGAGTAGGGGAGACCCAGTACTTC
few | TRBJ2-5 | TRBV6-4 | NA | CAGLQETQYF | TGTGCCGGACTCCAAGAGACCCAGTACTTC
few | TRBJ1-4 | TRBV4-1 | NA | CASSQDRATPSTNEKLFF | TGCGCCAGCAGCCAAGACAGGGCCACCCCATCAACTAATGAAAAACTGTTTTTT
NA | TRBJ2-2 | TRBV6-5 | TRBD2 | CASRTLAGEHGELFF | TGTGCCAGCAGGACCCTAGCGGGAGAACACGGGGAGCTGTTTTTT
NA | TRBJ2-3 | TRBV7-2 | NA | CASSPPRWGLKDTQYF | TGTGCCAGCAGCCCGCCCAGGTGGGGACTTAAAGATACGCAGTATTTT
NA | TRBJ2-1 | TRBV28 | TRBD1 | CATKTGRLSFGNEQFF | TGTGCCACCAAGACAGGGCGCCTCTCATTCGGGAATGAGCAGTTCTTC
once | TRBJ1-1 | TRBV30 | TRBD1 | CAWSERNRGRGAFF | TGTGCCTGGAGTGAACGTAACAGGGGAAGGGGCGCTTTCTTT
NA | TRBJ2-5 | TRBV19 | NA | CTSKEIQGGKETQYF | TGTACCAGTAAAGAGATACAGGGAGGGAAAGAGACCCAGTACTTC
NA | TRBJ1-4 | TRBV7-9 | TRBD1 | CASSMGQGATNEKLFF | TGTGCCAGCAGCATGGGACAGGGGGCCACTAATGAAAAACTGTTTTTT
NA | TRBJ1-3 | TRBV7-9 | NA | CASSLSPTGPGNTIYF | TGTGCCAGCAGCTTAAGTCCGACAGGACCTGGAAACACCATATATTTT
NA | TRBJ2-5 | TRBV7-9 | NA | CASSTLNLIAETQYF | TGTGCCAGCAGTACCCTGAATCTTATTGCGGAGACCCAGTACTTC
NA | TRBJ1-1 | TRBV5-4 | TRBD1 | CASSYYRGRTEAFF | TGTGCCAGCAGCTACTACAGGGGGCGGACTGAAGCTTTCTTT
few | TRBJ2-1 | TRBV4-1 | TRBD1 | CASRGTGGNEQFF | TGCGCCAGCAGAGGGACAGGGGGGAATGAGCAGTTCTTC
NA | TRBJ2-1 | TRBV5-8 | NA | CASITLGIRDEQFF | TGTGCCAGCATCACACTAGGGATTCGGGATGAGCAGTTCTTC
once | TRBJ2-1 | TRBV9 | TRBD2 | CASSAVAGMLFF | TGTGCCAGCAGCGCCGTAGCGGGAATGTTGTTCTTC
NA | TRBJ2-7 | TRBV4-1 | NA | CASSQVTLAYEQYF | TGCGCCAGCAGCCAAGTAACGCTAGCCTACGAGCAGTACTTC
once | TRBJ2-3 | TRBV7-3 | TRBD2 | CASSFGTSATDTQYF | TGTGCCAGCAGCTTCGGGACTAGCGCCACAGATACGCAGTATTTT
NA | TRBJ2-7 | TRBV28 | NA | CASSTMPSEQYF | TGTGCCAGCAGTACAATGCCTTCCGAGCAGTACTTC
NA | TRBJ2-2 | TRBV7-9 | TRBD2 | CSIDSGLAGGELFF | TGTTCCATTGACAGTGGACTAGCAGGGGGGGAGCTGTTTTTT
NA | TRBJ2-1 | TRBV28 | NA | CASSGSRNEQFF | TGTGCCAGCAGCGGGAGTCGCAATGAGCAGTTCTTC
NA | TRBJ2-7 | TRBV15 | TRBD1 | CATSGLTGKAYEQYF | TGTGCCACCAGCGGCCTGACAGGGAAAGCCTACGAGCAGTACTTC
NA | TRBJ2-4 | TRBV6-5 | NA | CASSYSISLAKNIQYF | TGTGCCAGCAGTTACTCGATATCACTAGCCAAAAACATTCAGTACTTC
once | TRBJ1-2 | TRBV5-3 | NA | CARSDEGESSGYTF | TGTGCCAGAAGCGACGAGGGGGAATCGAGTGGCTACACCTTC
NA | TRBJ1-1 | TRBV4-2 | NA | CASSQDGGGLDTEAFF | TGTGCCAGCAGCCAAGATGGGGGGGGTTTGGACACTGAAGCTTTCTTT
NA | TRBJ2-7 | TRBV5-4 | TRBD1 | CASSLAGGGSYEQYF | TGTGCCAGCAGCTTGGCAGGGGGCGGCTCCTACGAGCAGTACTTC
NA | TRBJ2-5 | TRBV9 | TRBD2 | CASSVGSGRELSRGTQYF | TGTGCCAGCAGCGTAGGATCCGGGCGGGAGCTGTCACGGGGGACCCAGTACTTC